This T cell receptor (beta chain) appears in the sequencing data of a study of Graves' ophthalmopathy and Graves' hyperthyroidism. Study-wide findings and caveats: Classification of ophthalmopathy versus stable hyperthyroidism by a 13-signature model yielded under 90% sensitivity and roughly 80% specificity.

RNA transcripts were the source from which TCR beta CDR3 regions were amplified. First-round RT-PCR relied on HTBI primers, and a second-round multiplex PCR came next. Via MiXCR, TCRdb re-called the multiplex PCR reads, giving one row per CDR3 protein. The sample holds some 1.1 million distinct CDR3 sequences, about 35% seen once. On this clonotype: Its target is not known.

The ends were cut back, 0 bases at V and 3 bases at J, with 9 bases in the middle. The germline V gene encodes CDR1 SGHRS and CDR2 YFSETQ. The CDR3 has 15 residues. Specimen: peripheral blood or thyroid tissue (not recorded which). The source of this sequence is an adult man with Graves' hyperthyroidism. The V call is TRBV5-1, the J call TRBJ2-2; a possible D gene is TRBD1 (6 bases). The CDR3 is CASSLGQVHTGELFF. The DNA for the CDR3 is TGCGCCAGCAGCTTGGGACAGGTACACACCGGGGAGCTGTTTTTT.